These T cell receptor beta chains were read from a single sample in a study of graft-versus-host responses after intestinal transplantation. Clones were read by immunoSEQ multiplex PCR, and TCRdb kept only the in-frame ones, dropping some. The sample lists some 46,000 clones, about 95% occurring once. Sequenced here: PBMCs, sampled about 11 months after intestinal transplant. The receptors here all came from a human patient who received an intestinal transplant, so some T cells may come from the graft donor. Both conserved end residues are part of each CDR3.

V gene	J gene	CDR3 protein
TRBV5-4	TRBJ1-5	CASSLGVNQPQHF
TRBV6-4	TRBJ1-5	CASSEAYSNQPQHF
TRBV7-9	TRBJ2-7	CASTSGSVYEQYF
TRBV7-3	TRBJ1-2	CASSLTAESPFYGYTF
TRBV29-1	TRBJ1-2	CSVNTGQGADYGYTF
TRBV6-5	TRBJ1-5	CASSYSFSSNQPQHF
TRBV6-5	TRBJ1-2	CASSLIRGRGYGYTF
TRBV12-2	TRBJ1-3	CAELRRSGNTIYF
TRBV14	TRBJ2-5	CASSQVGVAFGETQYF
TRBV4-1	TRBJ1-1	CASSQGGAVNTEAFF
TRBV2	TRBJ2-3	CASRRFSGSTDTQYF
TRBV30	TRBJ1-5	CACHRDRDLNPSNQPQHF
TRBV5-4	TRBJ2-7	CASSFGASEQYF
TRBV5-1	TRBJ2-7	CASSLVGKLAFSYEQYF
TRBV4-1	TRBJ2-1	CASSQVTAKYNEQFF
TRBV6-1	TRBJ1-4	CASEDRSNEKLFF
TRBV7-9	TRBJ2-7	CASSPTGVEQYF
TRBV29-1	TRBJ2-7	CSVECEDYEQYF
TRBV6-5	TRBJ1-5	CASSYSWNQPQHF
TRBV30	TRBJ2-5	CAWTTSGRRETQYF
TRBV5-5	TRBJ2-1	CASSGRQGPYNEQFF
TRBV19	TRBJ2-7	CASTPRGSASYEQYF
TRBV9	TRBJ2-2	CASSVGGQGNTGELFF